Listed below are T cell receptor beta chains from one sample, sequenced in a study of blood T cell repertoires in COVID-19. Measured with immunoSEQ multiplex PCR; TCRdb has only the in-frame clones, and not every one. The sample comprises roughly 280,000 clones, around 84% of which are singletons, and roughly 5% rests with the top ten. The source material was peripheral blood. Source of these receptors: a woman aged 60-75 years with COVID-19, enrolled during active disease. Each CDR3 is given with its conserved first and last residue. The D gene is left open where the match is weak. A clone size is listed for some rows: how often the clone was seen (once, few, many), or a class if it is expanded.

CDR3aa	CDR3nt	d_gene	j_gene	abundance	len	v_gene
CATSDSGGYNEQFF	TGTGCCACCAGTGATTCCGGGGGGTACAATGAGCAGTTCTTC	TRBD2	TRBJ2-1	.	14	TRBV24-1
CASSKGADTQYF	TGCGCCAGCAGCAAAGGGGCAGATACGCAGTATTTT	.	TRBJ2-3	.	12	TRBV5-1
CASGAVYNEQFF	TGTGCCAGCGGGGCAGTCTACAATGAGCAGTTCTTC	.	TRBJ2-1	.	12	TRBV3-1/TRBV3-2
CASSLGQGLIYEQYF	TGTGCCAGCAGCTTAGGCCAGGGGTTGATCTACGAGCAGTACTTC	.	TRBJ2-7	.	15	TRBV7-6
CASSTPLSGALNQPQHF	TGTGCCAGTAGTACTCCCTTGTCGGGTGCCCTCAATCAGCCCCAGCATTTT	.	TRBJ1-5	few	17	TRBV19
CASGRLAGVGSTDTQYF	TGTGCCAGCGGCCGACTAGCGGGGGTTGGCAGCACAGATACGCAGTATTTT	TRBD2	TRBJ2-3	.	17	TRBV28
CASSYRAGIYNEQFF	TGTGCCAGCAGTTACAGAGCGGGAATCTACAATGAGCAGTTCTTC	TRBD2	TRBJ2-1	.	15	TRBV6-2/TRBV6-3
CASSLLPGSGELFF	TGTGCCAGCAGCTTATTACCGGGATCCGGGGAGCTGTTTTTT	.	TRBJ2-2	.	14	TRBV5-4
CASSVALAGNQETQYF	TGTGCCAGCAGCGTAGCCCTAGCGGGTAACCAAGAGACCCAGTACTTC	TRBD2	TRBJ2-5	.	16	TRBV9
CVRSFFGTGANEKLFF	.	.	TRBJ1-4	.	16	TRBV7-5
CAWEQSTDTQYF	TGTGCTTGGGAACAGAGCACAGATACGCAGTATTTT	.	TRBJ2-3	.	12	TRBV30
CASSFLTGGYTF	TGTGCCAGCAGCTTCTTAACAGGTGGCTACACCTTC	.	TRBJ1-2	.	12	TRBV11-1
CASSEVGIEAFF	TGTGCCAGCAGTGAAGTCGGGATTGAAGCTTTCTTT	.	TRBJ1-1	.	12	TRBV2
CASSLFAGARDEQFF	TGTGCCAGCAGTTTATTTGCGGGAGCTAGGGATGAGCAGTTCTTC	TRBD2	TRBJ2-1	.	15	TRBV28
CATSPGGSTDTQYF	TGTGCCACCAGTCCCGGCGGTAGCACAGATACGCAGTATTTT	.	TRBJ2-3	.	14	TRBV24-1
CASSPPGFRGYEQYF	TGTGCCAGCAGCCCGCCGGGGTTCAGGGGTTACGAGCAGTACTTC	.	TRBJ2-7	.	15	TRBV6-2/TRBV6-3
CASSQDRQGVARGGDGYTF	TGCGCCAGCAGCCAAGATCGACAGGGGGTGGCTCGGGGAGGAGATGGCTACACCTTC	TRBD1	TRBJ1-2	.	19	TRBV4-1
CAWSFDRGEGQPQHF	TGTGCCTGGAGCTTTGACAGGGGCGAGGGTCAGCCCCAGCATTTT	TRBD1	TRBJ1-5	.	15	TRBV30
CASSAPRTPMNTEAFF	TGTGCCAGCAGTGCCCCTCGGACACCGATGAACACTGAAGCTTTCTTT	.	TRBJ1-1	.	16	TRBV2
CASSAGTSPSTDTQYF	TGTGCCAGCAGCGCCGGGACTAGTCCTAGCACAGATACGCAGTATTTT	TRBD2	TRBJ2-3	once	16	TRBV9
CASSLRRDNEKLFF	TGTGCCAGCAGTCTCCGCAGGGATAATGAAAAACTGTTTTTT	.	TRBJ1-4	.	14	TRBV27
CASSAGLGDPETQYF	TGTGCCAGCAGCGCCGGACTAGGGGACCCAGAGACCCAGTACTTC	TRBD2	TRBJ2-5	.	15	TRBV9
CASSMTGAQETQYF	TGTGCCAGCAGCATGACAGGGGCCCAAGAGACCCAGTACTTC	TRBD1	TRBJ2-5	.	14	TRBV7-3
CASSQDLYSNYGYTF	TGCGCCAGCAGCCAAGATTTATACAGTAACTATGGCTACACCTTC	.	TRBJ1-2	once	15	TRBV4-3
CATGLAGVYEQYF	TGTGCCACCGGACTAGCGGGAGTCTACGAGCAGTACTTC	TRBD2	TRBJ2-7	.	13	TRBV28
CTSSHRGNEQFF	TGCACCAGCAGCCACCGGGGGAATGAGCAGTTCTTC	.	TRBJ2-1	.	12	TRBV1
CASSRNDRSYEQYF	TGTGCCAGCAGTCGCAACGACAGGTCCTACGAGCAGTACTTC	.	TRBJ2-7	.	14	TRBV27
CASSPTGGNTEAFF	TGTGCCAGCTCACCGACAGGGGGAAATACTGAAGCTTTCTTT	TRBD1	TRBJ1-1	.	14	TRBV18
CASSLRTDSAQYF	TGCGCCAGCAGCTTGAGGACAGACTCGGCCCAGTACTTC	.	TRBJ2-5	.	13	TRBV5-1
CASSPIRQARATNEKLFF	TGTGCCAGTAGCCCAATTCGACAAGCCCGTGCAACTAATGAAAAACTGTTTTTT	.	TRBJ1-4	.	18	TRBV19
CASSLAGGQSYGYTF	TGTGCCAGCAGCTTAGCAGGGGGCCAGAGCTATGGCTACACCTTC	TRBD1	TRBJ1-2	.	15	TRBV7-9
CASTSGRGALYGYTF	TGTGCCAGCACCTCCGGGAGGGGAGCTCTCTATGGCTACACCTTC	.	TRBJ1-2	.	15	TRBV28
CASSFVTGSSYEQYF	TGCGCCAGCAGCTTTGTGACAGGGAGCTCCTACGAGCAGTACTTC	TRBD1	TRBJ2-7	.	15	TRBV5-1
CASSLGVAGAVGGEQFF	TGTGCCAGCAGCTTAGGGGTAGCGGGAGCAGTCGGAGGTGAGCAGTTCTTC	TRBD2	TRBJ2-1	.	17	TRBV7-3
CASSTPQPLRDRSTKNIQYF	TGTGCCAGCAGTACTCCGCAACCCCTGCGGGACAGGTCTACCAAAAACATTCAGTACTTC	TRBD1	TRBJ2-4	few	20	TRBV28
CASSIDRENSPLHF	TGTGCCAGTAGTATCGACAGGGAGAATTCACCCCTCCACTTT	TRBD1	TRBJ1-6	few	14	TRBV19
CASSLGTGRAYEQYF	TGTGCCAGCAGCCTAGGGACAGGGAGGGCCTACGAGCAGTACTTC	TRBD1	TRBJ2-7	once	15	TRBV5-6